This T cell receptor beta chain was recorded in a study of blood T cells in healthy people across ages (dated by TCRdb to between 2014 and 2017). Broadly, across the study: In model experiments, roughly one uniquely barcoded TCR beta cDNA molecule per two T cells was captured by template switching. Using deep sequencing normalized with unique cDNA molecular identifiers, the study measured how TCR beta repertoire diversity changes with age. The study analyzed two additional independent replicas of 1 million unique cDNA reads from the same blood draw for two donors, one aged 18 to 29 and one aged 80 or older. To avoid experimental bias, donors of different ages were randomly spread across the sequencing lanes. The donors were split into four age groups: young (average about 16 years), middle-aged (39), aged (over 55) and long-lived (82). Results and caveats for the whole study, not just this receptor: As age increased, observed TCR beta diversity per million T cells dropped in a roughly linear way, and a significant reduction was already evident by age 40. Total diversity estimates from one million sequenced T cells were considered lower bounds and underestimates. A strong correlation was found between observed TCR beta diversity and the percentage of naive T cells measured by flow cytometry. Compared with the aged group, the long-lived group had more naive CD4+ T cells, fewer expanded clones and increased TCR diversity, suggesting age selection. Because donor CMV infection status was unknown, age-related changes in expanded clonotypes were potentially confounded. Conclusive comparison of naive and antigen-experienced compartments was prevented by the profiling of bulk unsorted PBMCs.

Library prep was done by 5' RACE. Sequencing was carried out with an Illumina HiSeq 2500. A second 7 to 11 cycle PCR used a sample-barcoded 5' primer and a J-beta primer mix. A unique molecular identifier was introduced onto each TCR beta cDNA molecule by a template-switch 5' adaptor carrying 12 random nucleotides. Each sample yielded at least 2.5 million CDR3-containing paired-end reads. First-strand cDNA synthesis was performed from all RNA using the Mint cDNA synthesis kit, with priming by a TRBC-specific oligonucleotide. All cDNA was treated with uracil-DNA glycosylase and then went through a first 18-cycle PCR with the universal primers M1SS and BC2_uni_R. The source study handled its data this way. For normalization, 1 million high-quality reads, each with a distinct molecular identifier, were randomly selected from each sample. Instead of being binned into consensus sequences, reads with shared molecular identifiers were discarded. MiTCR, set to a Q25 quality threshold and the strictest error-elimination algorithm, was used for CDR3 identification, clonotype clustering and error correction. A nonparametric unseen species model with Euler transformation was used to estimate a lower bound on total TCR beta diversity. TCRdb took the public reads, trimmed them with fastp at Q25, ran MiXCR for clone calling and kept in-frame beta chains. Each CDR3 protein gets just one entry, which takes the most common genes and DNA from the rows behind it. It is TCRdb's table, rather than the study itself, that gives the V and J calls and clone size. The sample contains hundreds of thousands of distinct CDR3 sequences, around a fifth of them found a single time. The ten largest make up roughly 3.7% of the sample.

The approximately 41 donors, aged about 6 to 90 years, were systemically healthy Caucasian individuals from Russia. Roughly 11 milliliters of peripheral blood were drawn from each donor into EDTA-treated Vacutainer tubes. PBMCs were isolated by Ficoll-Paque density-gradient centrifugation, with at least 6 million obtained per sample. Trizol reagent was used to extract total RNA from the PBMCs, yielding at least 6 micrograms per sample. Naive CD45RAhigh/CD27high T cell percentages were measured by flow cytometry on a PBMC aliquot from every donor. A note on this clonotype: Its antigen specificity is not known. One base away there is no much larger clone; base qualities are not given.

CDR1 and CDR2 are drawn from the germline V gene: SGDLS, YYNGEE. Reading from cysteine to phenylalanine, the CDR3 counts 16 amino acids. Here the CDR3 DNA is all that survives: 48 bases in frame from base 1. V trim: 4 bases; J trim: 5 bases; unmatched bases: 9. Sequenced material: blood. In this chain, TRBV9 is recombined with TRBJ2-1; 10 bases in the junction line up with TRBD2. The sequence was collected from a man between 65 and 85 years old in good health. The sequence in DNA is TGTGCCAGCAGCAGTAAAGCGGGAGGGTCAGACAATGAGCAGTTCTTC. It translates to CASSSKAGGSDNEQFF.